The TCR beta chain under discussion was sequenced for a study of OX40 agonist ivuxolimab in advanced cancers. Whole-study context: Two patients with cutaneous melanoma and one with hepatocellular carcinoma, three in total, showed partial responses.

CDR3 length: 14 residues. V was cut by 5 bases and J by 0 bases, with 7 bases left in between. Germline V gene sequence: CDR1 KGHSH, CDR2 LQKENI. Notes on this clone: What it binds is unknown.

Sequencing used immunoSEQ multiplex PCR; TCRdb keeps in-frame clones, though not all of them. This repertoire shows 45,000 to 60,000 clones, 70% to 85% found once; its top ten account for approximately 1.5%. General study results and limits: Antigen specificity remained undetermined for the expanded peripheral T cells.

Blood draws occurred at baseline, cycle 4 day 1, and cycle 7 day 1. The sequenced sample was CD4+ or CD8+ T cells sorted from blood, obtained in a trial of the OX40 agonist ivuxolimab. This clonotype originated in an adult with an advanced solid tumor such as melanoma, head and neck, liver or kidney cancer. The V gene is TRBV18, the J gene TRBJ1-4; D is undetermined. The CDR3 DNA follows: TGTGCCAGCTCATCACTTGCAACTAATGAAAAACTGTTTTTT. Its translation is CASSSLATNEKLFF.